These 24 T cell receptor beta chains originate from one sample sequenced in a study of brain T cells in children with intractable seizures. Time point denoted: blood from clinic visit 5 months post-surgery; TSC patient then seizure free. The table came from immunoSEQ multiplex PCR; TCRdb's copy has only in-frame clones and leaves some out. This sample has around 340,000 clones; about 94% occur once, and the top ten carry about 6%. The specimen was peripheral blood, collected 4 to 5 months after surgery. These receptors came from a boy less than two years old with tuberous sclerosis and intractable seizures.

This clone was counted a single time. The CDR3 DNA reads TGTGCCAGCAGCTTAGGCGCGCCGAGCTCCTACAATGAGCAGTTCTTC. This gives the protein CASSLGAPSSYNEQFF. The chain carries TRBV7-3 and TRBJ2-1; no clear D gene. The CDR3 is made up of 16 amino acids. CDR1 is SGHTA and CDR2 is FQGTGA in the germline V gene. V lost 2 bases and J 0 bases, leaving 11 bases between the germline ends.

Here the CDR3 reads CATSERGGWNGYTF. CDR3 DNA: TGTGCCACCAGTGAACGAGGGGGATGGAATGGCTACACCTTC. V is TRBV24-1 and J is TRBJ1-2; TRBD1 is a possible D gene (6 bases). V lost 4 bases and J lost 6, with 14 bases in between. Germline lookup yields CDR1 KGHDR and CDR2 SFDVKD. The CDR3 has 14 residues.

The J gene is TRBJ2-5, the V gene TRBV24-1; D not certain. CDR1 is KGHDR, CDR2 SFDVKD, per germline. The CDR3 runs 12 residues. The ends were cut back, 4 bases at V and 3 bases at J, with 5 bases in the middle. CDR3 amino acids: CATSDPKETQYF. CDR3 nucleotide sequence: TGTGCCACCAGTGACCCGAAAGAGACCCAGTACTTC.

This clone was observed once. The V call is TRBV11-3, the J call TRBJ2-5; no clear D. The germline V gene has CDR1 SGHNT and CDR2 YENEEA. The CDR3 spans 13 residues. Trimming took off 1 base at V and 5 bases at J, with 8 bases between the two ends. CDR3 residues: CASSLVWRETQYF. The CDR3 bases are TGTGCCAGCAGCTTAGTATGGCGGGAGACCCAGTACTTC.

V usage is TRBV19 and J usage is TRBJ1-4, with TRBD1 matching 9 bases. The CDR3 contains 14 residues. Unmatched junction bases numbered 7, after V lost 7 bases and J lost 7 bases. Germline CDR1 and CDR2: LNHDA and SQIVND (reference sequence). This CDR3 reads CASKQGQGSEKLFF. In DNA form, the CDR3 reads TGTGCCAGTAAGCAGGGACAGGGAAGTGAAAAACTGTTTTTT.

This rearrangement joins TRBV11-3 to TRBJ2-1; TRBD1 is a possible D gene (5 bases). The V gene lost 5 bases and the J gene lost 7 bases, with 18 bases spanning the gap. CDR3 length equals 15 residues. CDR1 is SGHNT and CDR2 is YENEEA in the germline V gene. CDR3: CASSQDAGKENEQFF. The CDR3 DNA reads TGTGCCAGCAGCCAGGACGCAGGGAAGGAAAATGAGCAGTTCTTC.

The CDR3 DNA reads TGTGCCAGTAGTGAAGATGGTCTTCAGTTCCTTAATGAAAAACTGTTTTTT. Translated, it gives CASSEDGLQFLNEKLFF. The V gene is TRBV19, the J gene TRBJ1-4, with D unclear. CDR3 length: 17 amino acids. Germline V gives CDR1 LNHDA, CDR2 SQIVND (reference sequence). Deletions cut 5 bases from V and 4 bases from J, with 20 bases between.

J is TRBJ2-1 and V is TRBV27; D is possibly TRBD2 (5 bases). V lost 4 bases and J 1 base, leaving 5 bases between the germline ends. The CDR3 is made up of 13 amino acids. Germline V gene data show CDR1 as MNHEY and CDR2 as SMNVEV (reference sequence). The CDR3 here is CASSWESYNEQFF. The CDR3 region has the DNA TGTGCCAGCAGTTGGGAGTCCTACAATGAGCAGTTCTTC.

The V gene is TRBV6-5, the J gene TRBJ2-1; no clear D. V was shortened by 5 bases and J by 8 bases, with 16 bases between the two germline ends. Germline V lookup: CDR1 MNHEY, CDR2 SVGAGI. CDR3 length: 14 residues. The CDR3 nucleotides read TGTGCCAGCAGTAGAGGAGTACAATTCGATGAGCAGTTCTTC. Translation: CASSRGVQFDEQFF.

Points on this clone: One end of the junction varies from germline; a read error may be responsible. The chain joins TRBV7-9 to TRBJ2-7; the D gene could be TRBD1 or TRBD2 (5 bases each). The germline CDR1 and CDR2 sequences are SEHNR and FQNEAQ (reference sequence). This CDR3 spans 14 amino acids. CDR3: CASSLFSGTTPYHF. The CDR3 bases are TGTGCCAGCAGCTTATTCTCTGGGACGACCCCTTACCACTTC.

The V gene is TRBV19, the J gene TRBJ1-6; no clear D gene. The CDR3 consists of 14 residues. Trimming pared 1 base from V and 8 bases from J, leaving 9 bases between. Per the germline V gene, CDR1 is LNHDA and CDR2 is SQIVND (reference sequence). The CDR3: CASSIGGLDSPLHF. DNA for the CDR3: TGTGCCAGTAGTATAGGAGGGTTGGATTCACCCCTCCACTTT.

The rearrangement links TRBV19 to TRBJ1-2, with TRBD1 matching 10 bases. Germline CDR1 reads LNHDA; CDR2 reads SQIVND (reference sequence). The length of the CDR3 is 15 residues. Trimming cost V 4 bases and J 5 bases; bases outside gene matches: 7. CDR3 DNA sequence: TGTGCCAGTAGTACACAAAGGACAGGGGGTTATGGCTACACCTTC. Translation: CASSTQRTGGYGYTF.

For this clone: This CDR3 is also generated by other DNA sequences in the sample. The gene calls are TRBV19 and TRBJ2-1, with 13 bases identical to TRBD2. CDR1 LNHDA and CDR2 SQIVND come from the germline V gene (reference sequence). This CDR3 has 15 amino acids. V trimming: 6 bases; J trimming: 6 bases; junction bases outside the gene matches: 5. The CDR3 reads CASSILAGGPNEQFF. DNA of the CDR3: TGTGCCAGTAGCATACTAGCGGGGGGGCCCAATGAGCAGTTCTTC.

This chain joins TRBV5-4 and TRBJ2-3, with D perhaps TRBD2 (6 bases). Germline CDR1 is SGHNT and CDR2 is YYREEE (reference sequence). This CDR3 is 16 amino acids long. Trimming took 0 bases from V and 0 from J, leaving 11 bases between them. This CDR3 is CASSLELAISTDTQYF. The CDR3 nucleotides are TGTGCCAGCAGCTTGGAACTAGCAATTAGCACAGATACGCAGTATTTT. Full variable domain (rest looked up from reference TRBV5-4 and TRBJ2-3): ETGVTQSPTHLIKTRGQQVTLRCSSQSGHNTVSWYQQALGQGPQFIFQYYREEENGRGNFPPRFSGLQFPNYSSELNVNALELDDSALYLCASSLELAISTDTQYFGPGTRLTVL.

This chain connects TRBV30 to TRBJ1-6; weak D call: TRBD1 (5 bases). The CDR3 is made up of 16 amino acids. Trimming shortened V by 3 bases and J by 8 bases, and 20 bases separated the two germline ends. CDR1 is GTSNPN and CDR2 is SVGIG in the germline V gene (reference sequence). CDR3 residues: CAWRRFARGGDSPLHF. The CDR3 DNA sequence: TGTGCCTGGAGAAGGTTTGCTCGGGGAGGGGATTCACCCCTCCACTTT. The variable domain in full, with the rest retrieved from reference TRBV30 and TRBJ1-6, is SQTIHQWPATLVQPVGSPLSLECTVEGTSNPNLYWYRQAAGRGLQLLFYSVGIGQISSEVPQNLSASRPQDRQFILSSKKLLLSDSGFYLCAWRRFARGGDSPLHFGNGTRLTVT.

The gene calls are TRBV4-2 and TRBJ1-5, with a tentative D call TRBD1 (5 bases). V dropped 3 bases and J dropped 1 base, with 7 bases sitting between them. The CDR3 length is 14 residues. Looked up from germline, CDR1 is LGHNA and CDR2 is YNFKEQ. The CDR3 sequence: CASSQGLSNQPQHF. The CDR3 DNA follows: TGTGCCAGCAGCCAGGGGCTGAGCAATCAGCCCCAGCATTTT.

This chain connects TRBV29-1 to TRBJ1-1; D is possibly TRBD1 (6 bases). The CDR3 loop spans 13 amino acids. V was clipped by 5 bases and J by 4 bases, with 14 bases between them. Germline-derived CDR1 and CDR2 are SQVTM and ANQGSEA. CDR3 residues: CSVPGTISTEAFF. CDR3 nucleotide sequence: TGCAGCGTTCCGGGGACAATTTCCACTGAAGCTTTCTTT.

The chain has TRBV30 and TRBJ1-2, with D possibly matching TRBD1 (5 bases). The V and J ends lost 1 base and 1 base respectively, with 7 bases between them. The germline V gene encodes CDR1 GTSNPN and CDR2 SVGIG (reference sequence). The CDR3 runs 13 residues. CDR3: CAWSEGRNYGYTF. In DNA form, the CDR3 reads TGTGCCTGGAGTGAGGGACGTAACTATGGCTACACCTTC. The whole variable domain, remainder taken from reference TRBV30 and TRBJ1-2, is SQTIHQWPATLVQPVGSPLSLECTVEGTSNPNLYWYRQAAGRGLQLLFYSVGIGQISSEVPQNLSASRPQDRQFILSSKKLLLSDSGFYLCAWSEGRNYGYTFGSGTRLTVV.

The rearrangement uses TRBV28 and TRBJ1-3; D is ambiguous. The CDR3 sequence is 15 residues long. V gave up 3 bases and J gave up 0 bases, with 9 bases separating them. The germline V gene has CDR1 MDHEN and CDR2 SYDVKM. The CDR3 sequence: CASSLGRISGNTIYF. The CDR3 nucleotides are TGTGCCAGCAGTTTGGGCAGGATCTCTGGAAACACCATATATTTT.

The chain combines TRBV19 with TRBJ2-3; D tentatively fits TRBD1 or TRBD2 (6 bases each). Germline values: CDR1 LNHDA, CDR2 SQIVND (reference sequence). This CDR3 contains 15 residues. Deletions cut 6 bases from V and 1 base from J, with 14 bases between. In DNA, the CDR3 is TGTGCCAGTAGAGGGGGAGGCGGGGGCACAGATACGCAGTATTTT. Residues: CASRGGGGGTDTQYF.

V gene TRBV11-3 combines with J gene TRBJ2-2, with TRBD1 matching 7 bases. J gave up 4 bases and V 1 base, and 3 bases lay outside the gene matches. The CDR3 runs 15 residues. CDR1 SGHNT and CDR2 YENEEA come from the germline V gene. CDR3 bases: TGTGCCAGCAGCTTAGGACACAGGGGCACCGGGGAGCTGTTTTTT. Translation: CASSLGHRGTGELFF.

The CDR3 is CASKTSGSGSQETQYF. CDR3 bases: TGCGCCAGCAAAACTAGCGGGAGTGGGAGCCAAGAGACCCAGTACTTC. The chain couples TRBV5-1 to TRBJ2-5; 11 bases agree with TRBD2. V was clipped by 6 bases and J by 1 base; unmatched bases: 8. The CDR3 runs 16 residues. Germline V gene lookup returns CDR1 SGHRS and CDR2 YFSETQ.

The gene calls are TRBV30 and TRBJ2-2; D perhaps matches TRBD1 (5 bases). Germline V lookup: CDR1 GTSNPN, CDR2 SVGIG (reference sequence). The CDR3 covers 12 residues. V lost 7 bases and J 3 bases, leaving 9 bases between the germline ends. This CDR3 is CALTAYTGELFF. The CDR3 coding sequence is TGTGCCTTGACAGCTTACACCGGGGAGCTGTTTTTT.

Concerning this clone itself: Different DNA sequences within this sample yield the same CDR3. V usage is TRBV5-1 and J usage is TRBJ1-2; unclear D gene. The CDR3 is made up of 12 amino acids. CDR1 is SGHRS and CDR2 is YFSETQ in the germline V gene. V dropped 0 bases and J dropped 6 bases, with 6 bases sitting between them. The CDR3 nucleotides are TGCGCCAGCAGCTTGGGCGTAAATGGCTACACCTTC. Amino acids: CASSLGVNGYTF.